Below, 12 T cell receptor beta chains from the same sample are listed, as sequenced in a study of blood T cells in healthy people across ages. A J-beta primer mix and a sample-barcoded 5' primer were used in a second PCR of roughly 7 to 12 cycles. TCRdb re-called the 5' RACE reads through MiXCR, storing one row per CDR3 protein. The profile shows about 1.8 million distinct CDR3 sequences, roughly 49% of them singletons. Sequencing was performed on blood. These receptors came from a woman between 40 and 50 years old in good health.

V is TRBV15 and J is TRBJ2-4; D may be TRBD1 (7 bases). The CDR3 is 14 residues long. Germline values: CDR1 LNHNV, CDR2 YYDKDF (reference sequence). The ends were cut back, 5 bases at V and 6 bases at J, with 14 bases in the middle. In DNA form, the CDR3 reads TGTGCCACCAGCCAGGGGCAGGGGGGAAACATTCAGTACTTC. Its translation: CATSQGQGGNIQYF.

In this sample, this clonotype turned up a few times. This sequence joins TRBV5-1 and TRBJ1-1, with D possibly being TRBD1 (6 bases). The germline V and J ends were trimmed by 6 bases and 1 base, with 10 bases remaining between them. This CDR3 comprises 13 residues. CDR1 and CDR2 from the germline V gene are SGHRS and YFSETQ. The CDR3 region has the DNA TGCGCCAGCACCGACAGGACGAACACTGAAGCTTTCTTT. Its protein is CASTDRTNTEAFF.

This clonotype was observed many times. CDR3 sequence reads: CASSRTAYGYTF. The CDR3, as DNA: TGTGCCAGCAGCAGGACAGCCTATGGCTACACCTTC. The gene calls are TRBV19 and TRBJ1-2; possible D gene TRBD1, 6 bases. Germline lookup yields CDR1 LNHDA and CDR2 SQIVND (reference sequence). V was clipped by 9 bases and J by 4 bases, with 12 bases between them. The CDR3 is 12 amino acids.

The chain joins TRBV9 to TRBJ1-4; a possible D gene is TRBD1 (5 bases). CDR1 is SGDLS and CDR2 is YYNGEE in the germline V gene. Trimming stripped 1 base from V and 0 bases from J, with 7 bases between. There are 15 residues in the CDR3. CDR3 loop: CASSVTGTTNEKLFF. CDR3 bases: TGTGCCAGCAGCGTAACAGGAACAACTAATGAAAAACTGTTTTTT.

The chain joins TRBV28 to TRBJ2-7; D is tentatively TRBD1 or TRBD2 (6 bases each). Matching the DNA end better, TRBJ2-5 makes the J call doubtful. CDR3 length equals 14 residues. Germline values: CDR1 MDHEN, CDR2 SYDVKM. In DNA, the CDR3 is TGTGCCAGCAGTATCGCCCAAGGGGGGGAGACCCAGTACTTC. Its translation: CASSIAQGGETQYF.

V and J are TRBV12-3 or TRBV12-4 and TRBJ1-2; 12 positions match TRBD1. The CDR3 totals 15 residues. The trim removed 7 bases at V and 4 bases at J, leaving 7 bases unmatched. CDR3 coding DNA: TGTGCCAGCATCGCGGGACAGGGGGCGGGCTATGGCTACACCTTC. Encoded protein: CASIAGQGAGYGYTF.

This clonotype was detected a few times. The rearrangement links TRBV5-1 to TRBJ2-7; D perhaps matches TRBD1 (6 bases). Trimming cost V 3 bases and J 2 bases, with 15 bases left between them. The CDR3 runs 15 residues. CDR1 is SGHRS and CDR2 is YFSETQ in the germline V gene. The CDR3 coding sequence is TGCGCCAGCAGCTCCGGACCGGACAGAACCTACGAGCAGTACTTC. This gives the protein CASSSGPDRTYEQYF.

This clonotype was counted between two and nine times. The chain employs TRBV5-1 and TRBJ2-1, with TRBD2 matching over 9 bases. With 7 bases clipped from V and 7 bases from J, the junction kept 6 bases outside the gene matches. The CDR3 covers 13 residues. Germline lookup yields CDR1 SGHRS and CDR2 YFSETQ. In DNA form, the CDR3 reads TGCGCCAGCGCGGCGGGGGGGGTGAATGAGCAGTTCTTC. It translates to CASAAGGVNEQFF.

The V gene is TRBV6-6, the J gene TRBJ1-1; 8 bases line up with TRBD1. Germline V gives CDR1 MNHNY, CDR2 SVGAGI (reference sequence). The CDR3 is made up of 15 amino acids. Trimming removed 4 bases from V and 6 bases from J; junction bases left unmatched: 10. CDR3 protein: CASSWARTGNSEAFF. CDR3 nucleotides: TGTGCCAGCAGTTGGGCAAGGACAGGGAATTCTGAAGCTTTCTTT.

The rearrangement joins TRBV4-1 to TRBJ1-2, with unresolved D. Trimming removed 1 base at V and 3 bases at J, with 12 bases between. The V gene's germline CDR1 is MGHRA and CDR2 YSYEKL. CDR3 length: 15 residues. This chain's CDR3 is CASSQVGSEDYGYTF. Here the CDR3 DNA reads TGCGCCAGCAGCCAAGTAGGGTCGGAGGACTATGGCTACACCTTC.

The gene calls are TRBV7-3 and TRBJ1-2, with unresolved D. Per germline, CDR1 SGHTA and CDR2 FQGTGA. The CDR3 contains 16 residues. Trimming removed 5 bases at V and 7 bases at J, with 23 bases between. The CDR3 loop reads CASSLQPYGQRSGYTF. The CDR3 nucleotides are TGTGCCAGCAGCCTACAGCCCTACGGGCAGAGGAGTGGCTACACCTTC.

This clonotype has a handful of counts. This chain joins TRBV7-2 and TRBJ2-7; D not resolved. Germline CDR1 is SGHTA and CDR2 is FQGNSA. The CDR3 spans 15 residues. Trimming left V 2 bases short and J 2 bases short, with 13 bases between. In DNA form, the CDR3 reads TGTGCCAGCAGCTTAAGGGCCTTACTTACCTACGAGCAGTACTTC. It codes for CASSLRALLTYEQYF.